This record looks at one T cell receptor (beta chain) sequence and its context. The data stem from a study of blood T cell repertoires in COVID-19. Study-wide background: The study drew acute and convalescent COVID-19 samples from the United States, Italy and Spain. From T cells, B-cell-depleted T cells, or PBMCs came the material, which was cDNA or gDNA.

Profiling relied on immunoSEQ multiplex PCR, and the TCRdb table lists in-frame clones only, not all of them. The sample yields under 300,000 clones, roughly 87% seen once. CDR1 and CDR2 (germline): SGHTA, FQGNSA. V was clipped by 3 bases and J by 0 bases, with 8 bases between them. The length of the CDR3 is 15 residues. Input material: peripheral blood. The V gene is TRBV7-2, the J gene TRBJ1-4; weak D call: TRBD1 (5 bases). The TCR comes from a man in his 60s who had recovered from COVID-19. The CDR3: CASSLTATTNEKLFF. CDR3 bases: TGTGCCAGCAGCTTGACAGCTACAACTAATGAAAAACTGTTTTTT.